This is a list of T cell receptor beta chains from one sample in a study of blood T cell repertoires in COVID-19. The assay was immunoSEQ multiplex PCR, and TCRdb's table has in-frame clones only and misses some. In the table there are around 230,000 clones, about 84% of which are singletons. Material: peripheral blood. Every receptor here comes from a woman aged 80 or older with acute or convalescent COVID-19. CDR3s include the opening cysteine and the closing phenylalanine or tryptophan. The D gene is left open where the match is weak. For some rows the clone size is stated as once, few or many, or as a class when expanded; others skip it.

NA	TRBV5-1	TRBD1	TRBJ2-3	TGCGCCAGCTCGACAGGGGGCATCGCAGATACGCAGTATTTT	CASSTGGIADTQYF
many	TRBV6-1	NA	TRBJ1-5	TGTGCCAGCAGTGAAGCCCCCTCCTCTCATCAGCCCCAGCATTTT	CASSEAPSSHQPQHF
NA	TRBV19	TRBD1	TRBJ1-2	TGTGCCAGTAGTATAAGAGGGCAGGGGGGCTATGGCTACACCTTC	CASSIRGQGGYGYTF
NA	TRBV10-3	TRBD1	TRBJ1-1	TGTGCCATCAGTGAATGGGCAGGGGGCCCGAACACTGAAGCTTTCTTT	CAISEWAGGPNTEAFF
NA	TRBV19	NA	TRBJ1-2	TGTGCCAGTAGTATAGGTGTGAACGGGGGCTACACCTTC	CASSIGVNGGYTF
NA	TRBV4-1	TRBD2	TRBJ2-2	TGCGCCAGCAGCCAAACTAGCGGGGGCGCGAACACCGGGGAGCTGTTTTTT	CASSQTSGGANTGELFF
NA	TRBV6-4	TRBD1	TRBJ2-3	TGTGCCGTTCCGGGACAGGGGTTAGATACGCAGTATTTT	CAVPGQGLDTQYF
NA	TRBV5-1	NA	TRBJ1-2	TGCGCCAGCCATCGTGGGGACTACCCGCGCCGGGGGGGAGATGGCTACACCTTC	CASHRGDYPRRGGDGYTF
NA	TRBV18	NA	TRBJ2-2	TGTGCCAGCTCACCGGGTCGGGCCGGGGAGCTGTTTTTT	CASSPGRAGELFF
NA	TRBV10-2	TRBD1	TRBJ1-2	TGCGCCAGCAGCCCGGGACAGGGGGCTGGTGGCTACACCTTC	CASSPGQGAGGYTF
NA	TRBV19	NA	TRBJ1-6	TGTGCCAGTAGGAGGGATGAACGCCATCTGGGGAATTCACCCCTCCACTTT	CASRRDERHLGNSPLHF
NA	TRBV28	NA	TRBJ1-6	TGTGCCAGCAGTATGGTAACTTGGAATTCACCCCTCCACTTT	CASSMVTWNSPLHF
NA	TRBV29-1	NA	TRBJ2-7	TGCAGCGTTGGGGCCCAGTCTCCGTCCTACGAGCAGTACTTC	CSVGAQSPSYEQYF
NA	TRBV5-4	TRBD1	TRBJ2-2	TGTGCCAGCAGCTTACAGGGGGGCACCGGGGAGCTGTTTTTT	CASSLQGGTGELFF
NA	TRBV6-5	TRBD2	TRBJ2-1	TGTGCCAGCAGGTCTAGCGGTACCTACAATGAGCAGTTCTTC	CASRSSGTYNEQFF
NA	TRBV30	NA	TRBJ1-3	TGTGCCTGGGAGAGGGAGAACACCATATATTTT	CAWERENTIYF
few	TRBV3-1/TRBV3-2	TRBD1	TRBJ1-1	TGTGCCAGCAGCCGGGACAGGGTAACGACTGAAGCTTTCTTT	CASSRDRVTTEAFF
NA	TRBV7-3	TRBD2	TRBJ2-1	TGTGCCAGCAGCCGCCCCAGATCTAGCGGGAACTACAATGAGCAGTTCTTC	CASSRPRSSGNYNEQFF
NA	TRBV6-5	NA	TRBJ2-5	TGTGCCAGCAGTTACCTTATGACTACCCTGCAAGAGACCCAGTACTTC	CASSYLMTTLQETQYF
NA	TRBV2	TRBD1	TRBJ1-1	TGTGCCAGCAGGAAGCAAGGACAGGGGAACACTGAAGCTTTCTTT	CASRKQGQGNTEAFF
NA	TRBV6-4	NA	TRBJ1-2	TGTGCCCCCCCGGCAGGGTTAACTAACTATGGCTACACCTTC	CAPPAGLTNYGYTF
once	TRBV6-5	NA	TRBJ1-1	TGTGCCAGCAGTTACTCGGGCAGGTTATTGAACACTGAAGCTTTCTTT	CASSYSGRLLNTEAFF
once	TRBV15	NA	TRBJ1-6	TGTGCCACCAGCAGAGATACAGGAAATTCACCCCTCCACTTT	CATSRDTGNSPLHF
NA	TRBV9	TRBD2	TRBJ2-1	TGTGCCAGCAGCGTAGAGGTCGGGGGGAGCGGGCAGTTCTTC	CASSVEVGGSGQFF
NA	TRBV5-6	NA	TRBJ1-5	TGTGCCAGCGCCGCGGGACCTAGCAATCAGCCCCAGCATTTT	CASAAGPSNQPQHF
NA	TRBV6-6	TRBD1	TRBJ1-2	TGTGCCAGCAGTTACTCTACAGGGGCGGGCTATGGCTACACCTTC	CASSYSTGAGYGYTF